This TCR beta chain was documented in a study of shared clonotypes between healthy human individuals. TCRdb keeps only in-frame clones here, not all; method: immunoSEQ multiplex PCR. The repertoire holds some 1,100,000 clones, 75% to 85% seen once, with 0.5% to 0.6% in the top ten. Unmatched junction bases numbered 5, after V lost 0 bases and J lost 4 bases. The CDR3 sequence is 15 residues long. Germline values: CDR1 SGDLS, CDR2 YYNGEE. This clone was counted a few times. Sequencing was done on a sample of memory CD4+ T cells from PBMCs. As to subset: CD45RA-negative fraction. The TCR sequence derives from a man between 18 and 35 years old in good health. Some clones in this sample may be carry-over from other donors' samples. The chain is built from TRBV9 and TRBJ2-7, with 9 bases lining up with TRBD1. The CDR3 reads CASSVGGTGLYEQYF. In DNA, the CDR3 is TGTGCCAGCAGCGTAGGGGGGACAGGGTTGTACGAGCAGTACTTC.